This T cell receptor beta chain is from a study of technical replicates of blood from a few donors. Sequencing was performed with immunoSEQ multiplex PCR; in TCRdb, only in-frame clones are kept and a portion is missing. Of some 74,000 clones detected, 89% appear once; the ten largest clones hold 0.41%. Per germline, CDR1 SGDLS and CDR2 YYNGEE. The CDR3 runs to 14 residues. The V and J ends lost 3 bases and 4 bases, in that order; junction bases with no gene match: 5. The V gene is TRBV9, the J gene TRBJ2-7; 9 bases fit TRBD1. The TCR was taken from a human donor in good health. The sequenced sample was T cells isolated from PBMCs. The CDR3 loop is CASSAGQGFYEQYF. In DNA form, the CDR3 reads TGTGCCAGCAGCGCGGGACAGGGTTTTTACGAGCAGTACTTC.